These 13 T cell receptor beta chains came from one sample sequenced in a study of human T cells and chemical hapten exposure. The time point here: patch test 1, 2 weeks after DPC sensitization. This sample's treatment: therapeutic diphenylcyclopropenone sensitization with weekly scalp DPC. One entry per CDR3 protein, called by TCRdb with MiXCR from the RACE reads. The sample holds around 75,000 distinct CDR3 sequences, approximately 10% seen once. Material: whole blood, obtained in connection with sensitization to the hapten diphenylcyclopropenone (DPC). These receptors all come from a woman in her sixties with alopecia areata. Some clones in this sample may be carry-over from other donors' samples.

The chain employs TRBV5-1 and TRBJ2-3; TRBD2 matches at 13 bases. Looked up from germline, CDR1 is SGHRS and CDR2 is YFSETQ. V shed 4 bases, J shed 1 base, and the junction held 3 bases outside the gene matches. The CDR3 covers 16 residues. CDR3 sequence: CASSAGTSGGTDTQYF. CDR3 nucleotide sequence: TGCGCCAGCAGCGCCGGGACTAGCGGGGGCACAGATACGCAGTATTTT. The full variable domain, with the rest looked up from reference TRBV5-1 and TRBJ2-3, is KAGVTQTPRYLIKTRGQQVTLSCSPISGHRSVSWYQQTPGQGLQFLFEYFSETQRNKGNFPGRFSGRQFSNSRSEMNVSTLELGDSALYLCASSAGTSGGTDTQYFGPGTRLTVL.

The rearrangement links TRBV7-2 to TRBJ2-7; the D call may be TRBD1 or TRBD2 (5 bases each). The germline V gene encodes CDR1 SGHTA and CDR2 FQGNSA. Trimming pared 5 bases from V and 4 bases from J, leaving 15 bases between. The CDR3 is 14 amino acids. CDR3 region: CASSQSRDGYEQYF. CDR3 DNA sequence: TGTGCCAGCAGCCAGAGCCGGGACGGATACGAGCAGTACTTC.

In this sample, this clonotype turned up many times. The V and J genes are TRBV2 and TRBJ2-6; D is possibly TRBD2 (5 bases). V lost 10 bases and J 1 base, leaving 14 bases between the germline ends. From germline, CDR1 is SNHLY and CDR2 FYNNEI. The CDR3 spans 15 residues. The DNA for the CDR3 is TGTGCCACCACGCGGGTCGGTTCTGGGGCCAACGTCCTGACTTTC. Translated: CATTRVGSGANVLTF.

The chain carries TRBV4-1 and TRBJ2-6; D gene uncertain. V was shortened by 1 base and J by 0 bases, with 4 bases between the two germline ends. Germline lookup yields CDR1 MGHRA and CDR2 YSYEKL. The CDR3 is made up of 15 amino acids. CDR3 nucleotides: TGCGCCAGCAGCCAAGCGAACTCTGGGGCCAACGTCCTGACTTTC. Amino acids: CASSQANSGANVLTF.

This clonotype was seen a handful of times. The genes are TRBV5-1 and TRBJ2-1; D is ambiguous. The germline V gene has CDR1 SGHRS and CDR2 YFSETQ. This CDR3 comprises 15 residues. Trimming shortened V by 2 bases and J by 4 bases, and 13 bases separated the two germline ends. DNA for the CDR3: TGCGCCAGCAGCTTAAGTGGGGATATGTACAATGAGCAGTTCTTC. Amino acids: CASSLSGDMYNEQFF. Combining the CDR3 with reference TRBV5-1 and TRBJ2-1 gives the whole variable domain KAGVTQTPRYLIKTRGQQVTLSCSPISGHRSVSWYQQTPGQGLQFLFEYFSETQRNKGNFPGRFSGRQFSNSRSEMNVSTLELGDSALYLCASSLSGDMYNEQFFGPGTRLTVL.

The chain uses TRBV21-1 and TRBJ1-1; TRBD1, the table's D call, lacks a check against the DNA. TRBV21-1 is noted as a pseudogene. The CDR3 consists of 14 residues. The CDR3 DNA follows: TGTGCCAGCAGCGGGACAGGGCAGAACACTGAAGCTTTCTTT. It is translated as CASSGTGQNTEAFF.

This clonotype occurred many times. The CDR3 spells CASGGGFGNSPLHF. In DNA, the CDR3 is TGTGCCAGCGGTGGGGGTTTCGGGAATTCACCCCTCCACTTT. The chain combines TRBV27 with TRBJ1-6; weak D call: TRBD1 (5 bases). Germline V CDR1 and CDR2: MNHEY, SMNVEV (reference sequence). There are 14 residues in the CDR3. Trimming removed 8 bases at V and 7 bases at J, with 15 bases between.

This clonotype occurred a few times. The V and J genes are TRBV5-1 and TRBJ2-7; D is uncertain. The CDR3 is made up of 14 amino acids. V shed 7 bases and J shed 1 base, with 15 bases lying between them. Germline-derived CDR1 and CDR2 are SGHRS and YFSETQ. CDR3 sequence reads: CASRPGPGSYEQYF. CDR3 in DNA: TGCGCCAGCCGGCCCGGGCCAGGATCCTACGAGCAGTACTTC.

This chain links TRBV7-6 with TRBJ2-7, with 11 bases aligning to TRBD1. The V gene end was trimmed by 7 bases and the J gene end by 6 bases; junction bases not matched to a gene: 8. The germline V gene has CDR1 SGHVS and CDR2 FNYEAQ. This CDR3 contains 14 residues. The CDR3 loop reads CASNLGGTGGEQYF. Here the CDR3 DNA reads TGTGCCAGCAATCTAGGGGGGACAGGGGGCGAGCAGTACTTC.

This clonotype showed up just a few times. This chain connects TRBV4-1 to TRBJ2-1, with D perhaps matching TRBD1 (5 bases). V was cut by 4 bases and J by 5 bases, with 15 bases left in between. CDR1 is MGHRA and CDR2 is YSYEKL in the germline V gene. There are 15 residues in the CDR3. For the CDR3, the DNA is TGCGCCAGCAGCCTCATGGGGCAGACGAACAATGAGCAGTTCTTC. It specifies CASSLMGQTNNEQFF.

CDR3 bases: TGTGCCATCAGTCGGGAGTCTGGGGCCAACGTCCTGACTTTC. This sequence encodes CAISRESGANVLTF. This chain uses TRBV10-3 with TRBJ2-6, with D possibly TRBD2 on 6 matching bases. V lost 5 bases and J lost 1, with 6 bases in between. The CDR3 is made up of 14 amino acids. Germline CDR1 reads ENHRY; CDR2 reads SYGVKD.

This clonotype turned up a few times. The gene calls are TRBV7-9 and TRBJ2-6; D uncertain. Trimming removed 5 bases at V and 0 bases at J, with 5 bases between. This CDR3 spans 14 amino acids. The germline CDR1 and CDR2 sequences are SEHNR and FQNEAQ (reference sequence). CDR3 loop: CASSRLSGANVLTF. CDR3 nucleotide sequence: TGTGCCAGCAGCAGACTCTCTGGGGCCAACGTCCTGACTTTC.

V is TRBV7-3 and J is TRBJ2-1, with 11 bases lining up with TRBD2. The CDR3 is 16 residues long. CDR1 is SGHTA and CDR2 is FQGTGA in the germline V gene. V lost 2 bases to trimming and J lost 7 bases; unmatched junction nucleotides: 7. The CDR3 sequence is CASSLVLAGGPNEQFF. The DNA of the CDR3 is TGTGCCAGCAGCTTAGTCCTAGCGGGGGGCCCTAATGAGCAGTTCTTC.